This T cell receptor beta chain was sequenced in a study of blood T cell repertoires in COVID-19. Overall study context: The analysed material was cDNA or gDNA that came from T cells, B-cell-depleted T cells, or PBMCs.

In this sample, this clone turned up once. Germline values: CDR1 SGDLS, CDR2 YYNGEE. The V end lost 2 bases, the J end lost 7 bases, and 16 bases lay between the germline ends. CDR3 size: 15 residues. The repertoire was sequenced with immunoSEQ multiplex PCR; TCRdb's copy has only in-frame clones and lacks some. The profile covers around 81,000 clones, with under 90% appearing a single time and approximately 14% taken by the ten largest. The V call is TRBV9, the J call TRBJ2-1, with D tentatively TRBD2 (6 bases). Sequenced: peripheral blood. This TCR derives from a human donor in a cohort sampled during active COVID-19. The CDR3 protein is CASSVRDSWGNEQFF. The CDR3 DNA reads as TGTGCCAGCAGCGTCCGGGACTCATGGGGGAATGAGCAGTTCTTC.